These 28 T cell receptor beta chains were all obtained from the same sample, sequenced in a study of CD8 T cells in ankylosing spondylitis. General study findings and limits: A TCR beta motif of 7 or 8 highly homologous variants appeared characteristic of ankylosing spondylitis blood.

These receptors' targets are unknown. TCRdb processed the 5' RACE reads anew with MiXCR; each CDR3 protein has one entry. Counted here are a few hundred thousand distinct CDR3 sequences, approximately 20% occurring once; the ten biggest clones make up about 17%. Sequencing used blood, either unsorted or a sorted T cell fraction (not recorded which). Receptors were obtained from a male donor with ankylosing spondylitis.

The chain carries TRBV6-5 and TRBJ1-5, with D hard to call. The CDR3 contains 16 residues. V was clipped by 2 bases and J by 3 bases, with 14 bases between them. Germline V gene sequence: CDR1 MNHEY, CDR2 SVGAGI. CDR3 protein: CASSYGFSEINQPQHF. The CDR3 DNA reads as TGTGCCAGCAGTTACGGGTTTTCAGAAATCAATCAGCCCCAGCATTTT.

The rearrangement uses TRBV29-1 and TRBJ2-5; weak D call: TRBD1 (6 bases). Looked up from germline, CDR1 is SQVTM and CDR2 is ANQGSEA. V was shortened by 6 bases and J by 3 bases, with 8 bases between the two germline ends. The CDR3 extends over 11 amino acids. This CDR3 reads CSVHREETQYF. Written as DNA, the CDR3 is TGCAGCGTACACAGGGAAGAGACCCAGTACTTC.

This clonotype has more than one count but fewer than ten. The chain employs TRBV12-3 or TRBV12-4 and TRBJ2-3; 9 bases line up with TRBD1. V shed 1 base, J shed 7 bases, and the junction held 3 bases outside the gene matches. The CDR3 runs to 14 residues. CDR3 loop: CASSLDRGPHTQYF. The CDR3 nucleotides are TGTGCCAGCAGTTTAGACAGGGGGCCGCATACGCAGTATTTT.

The chain carries TRBV5-1 and TRBJ2-7, with no clear D. Trimming cost V 2 bases and J 5 bases, with 17 bases left between them. In germline, CDR1 is SGHRS, CDR2 YFSETQ. CDR3 length equals 15 residues. The CDR3, as DNA: TGCGCCAGCAGCTTACGCCTCGCCTCTCCTCACGAGCAGTACTTC. Amino acids: CASSLRLASPHEQYF.

CDR3 sequence (DNA): TGCAGCGTTGAGGTGGTTAAAAGTTCAGAAGGCTACACCTTC. Its protein is CSVEVVKSSEGYTF. The rearrangement uses TRBV29-1 and TRBJ1-2; D unresolved. The germline V gene encodes CDR1 SQVTM and CDR2 ANQGSEA. The CDR3 extends over 14 amino acids. Trimming left V 3 bases short and J 8 bases short, with 19 bases between.

In this sample, this clonotype turned up a few times. The V call is TRBV5-5, the J call TRBJ2-3; possibly TRBD1 or TRBD2 for D (5 bases each). The V end lost 0 bases, the J end lost 2 bases, and 13 bases lay between the germline ends. The CDR3 is 16 amino acids. Per germline, CDR1 SGHKS and CDR2 YYEKEE (reference sequence). CDR3 loop: CASSLDPGRFTDTQYF. The CDR3 bases are TGTGCCAGCAGCTTGGATCCGGGACGGTTCACAGATACGCAGTATTTT.

The chain links TRBV30 to TRBJ2-3; 7 positions match TRBD1. The germline V gene encodes CDR1 GTSNPN and CDR2 SVGIG (reference sequence). V shed 1 base and J 1 base; nucleotides not matched to a gene: 2. The CDR3 loop spans 14 amino acids. CDR3 amino acids: CAWSDGTGTDTQYF. The CDR3 DNA reads TGTGCCTGGAGTGACGGGACAGGCACAGATACGCAGTATTTT.

This clonotype has only a few counts. CDR3 amino acids: CASSYRGRVGTEAFF. The CDR3 bases are TGTGCCAGCAGTTACAGGGGCAGGGTAGGAACTGAAGCTTTCTTT. The chain couples TRBV6-5 to TRBJ1-1, with a weak D call TRBD1 (5 bases). The CDR3 runs to 15 residues. Germline CDR1 MNHEY, CDR2 SVGAGI. The V end was cut by 2 bases, the J end by 5 bases, with 15 bases between.

This clonotype was picked up a small number of times. The chain combines TRBV11-2 with TRBJ2-1; D is unclear. The CDR3 loop spans 17 amino acids. Germline lookup yields CDR1 SGHAT and CDR2 FQNNGV. V lost 4 bases and J lost 0, with 16 bases in between. The CDR3 region is CASSSPASYSSYNEQFF. CDR3 sequence (DNA): TGTGCCAGCAGCTCGCCGGCCTCGTATAGCTCCTACAATGAGCAGTTCTTC.

V and J are TRBV11-3 and TRBJ2-1; 10 bases line up with TRBD2. The CDR3 has 16 residues. Trimming cost V 1 base and J 4 bases; bases outside gene matches: 4. Germline lookup yields CDR1 SGHNT and CDR2 YENEEA. DNA of the CDR3: TGTGCCAGCAGCTTAGGAGCGGGAGGGATTTACAATGAGCAGTTCTTC. Residues: CASSLGAGGIYNEQFF.

The V and J genes are TRBV4-2 and TRBJ2-3; 11 bases agree with TRBD2. The trim removed 4 bases at V and 0 bases at J, leaving 9 bases unmatched. Germline CDR1 is LGHNA and CDR2 is YNFKEQ. This CDR3 has 18 amino acids. As DNA, the CDR3 is TGTGCCAGCAGCCGAAGGATGGGACTAGCGGCTAGCACAGATACGCAGTATTTT. It codes for CASSRRMGLAASTDTQYF.

This clonotype was counted many times. The chain joins TRBV11-2 to TRBJ2-1; possibly TRBD1 or TRBD2 for D (5 bases each). Trimming shortened V by 2 bases and J by 1 base, and 24 bases separated the two germline ends. The CDR3 sequence is 20 residues long. Germline V gene data show CDR1 as SGHAT and CDR2 as FQNNGV. CDR3 bases: TGTGCCAGCAGCTTAACCCGGGACCGAAGCCTTACGGGGTCCTACAATGAGCAGTTCTTC. It is translated as CASSLTRDRSLTGSYNEQFF.

The chain couples TRBV6-5 to TRBJ1-4; D is unclear. Between the trimmed V and J ends, which lost 2 bases and 7 bases, there was a span of 11 bases. There are 14 residues in the CDR3. The germline V gene encodes CDR1 MNHEY and CDR2 SVGAGI. CDR3 loop: CASSYRRNSEKLFF. For the CDR3, the DNA is TGTGCCAGCAGTTACAGACGCAACAGTGAAAAACTGTTTTTT.

This clonotype was seen only a few times. The chain recombines TRBV28 with TRBJ2-1; 13 bases are shared with TRBD2. Trimming removed 4 bases from V and 9 bases from J; junction bases left unmatched: 9. The CDR3 sequence is 16 residues long. Germline V gives CDR1 MDHEN, CDR2 SYDVKM. This chain's CDR3 is CASSWTSGSSISEQFF. CDR3 DNA: TGTGCCAGCAGTTGGACTAGCGGGAGTTCAATCAGTGAGCAGTTCTTC.

This chain joins TRBV15 and TRBJ2-1, with 11 bases lining up with TRBD2. CDR3 size: 15 residues. Germline CDR1 and CDR2: LNHNV and YYDKDF (reference sequence). The V and J ends lost 5 bases and 9 bases, in that order; junction bases with no gene match: 9. CDR3 nucleotides: TGTGCCACCAGCGGCTTACTAGCGGGAGAGGGTGAGCAGTTCTTC. It yields the protein CATSGLLAGEGEQFF. The variable domain in full, completed from reference TRBV15 and TRBJ2-1, reads DAMVIQNPRYQVTQFGKPVTLSCSQTLNHNVMYWYQQKSSQAPKLLFHYYDKDFNNEADTPDNFQSRRPNTSFCFLDIRSPGLGDTAMYLCATSGLLAGEGEQFFGPGTRLTVL.

The V and J genes are TRBV12-3 or TRBV12-4 and TRBJ1-1; 10 bases are a match to TRBD1. The CDR3 length is 16 residues. After removal of 6 bases from V and 1 base from J, the junction contained 8 bases not matched to a gene. The CDR3 coding sequence is TGTGCCAGCAGGGCCCGAGGGGACAGGGGGAACACTGAAGCTTTCTTT. Residues: CASRARGDRGNTEAFF.

V and J are TRBV29-1 and TRBJ2-1, with a possible D match to TRBD2 (5 bases). With 4 bases removed from V and 15 bases from J, the gap between germline ends came to 25 bases. This CDR3 has 14 amino acids. Germline V gene lookup returns CDR1 SQVTM and CDR2 ANQGSEA. CDR3 loop: CSVALLETSLFSFF. CDR3 DNA sequence: TGCAGCGTTGCCCTACTAGAAACATCCTTATTTTCGTTCTTC.

V usage is TRBV4-1 and J usage is TRBJ2-7; 7 bases line up with TRBD1. There are 19 residues in the CDR3. Germline CDR1 MGHRA, CDR2 YSYEKL. V lost 1 base and J lost 2; bases outside the gene matches: 17. CDR3 sequence: CASSQGLNSATGYTYEQYF. In nucleotides, the CDR3 is TGCGCCAGCAGCCAAGGCCTCAACAGCGCGACAGGGTATACCTACGAGCAGTACTTC.

The genes are TRBV28 and TRBJ2-5; 8 nucleotides agree with TRBD2. In germline, CDR1 is MDHEN, CDR2 SYDVKM. CDR3 length: 18 amino acids. The V gene end was trimmed by 5 bases and the J gene end by 5 bases; junction bases not matched to a gene: 19. The CDR3 sequence is CASSPMRAGGAIGETQYF. CDR3 in DNA: TGTGCCAGCAGTCCTATGAGGGCGGGAGGAGCCATCGGGGAGACCCAGTACTTC.

The chain employs TRBV12-3 or TRBV12-4 and TRBJ1-4; D call uncertain. The ends were cut back, 6 bases at V and 11 bases at J, with 13 bases in the middle. The length of the CDR3 is 12 residues. CDR3 in DNA: TGTGCCAGCAGCCAAACACCGGGGAAACTGTTTTTT. This encodes CASSQTPGKLFF.

Many counts were recorded for this clonotype. The gene calls are TRBV12-3 or TRBV12-4 and TRBJ1-4, with a possible D match to TRBD1 (6 bases). The ends were cut back, 8 bases at V and 6 bases at J, with 16 bases in the middle. The CDR3 totals 14 residues. The CDR3 sequence is CASQPPGGDEKLFF. The DNA of the CDR3 is TGTGCCAGCCAACCCCCGGGGGGCGATGAAAAACTGTTTTTT.

This clonotype has ten or more counts. This chain joins TRBV12-3 or TRBV12-4 and TRBJ1-5, with D maybe TRBD1 (5 bases). The CDR3 length is 13 residues. V lost 8 bases and J lost 4, with 12 bases in between. As DNA, the CDR3 is TGTGCCAGCTCCCCCGGGGGGAATCAGCCCCAGCATTTT. This encodes CASSPGGNQPQHF.

This chain connects TRBV20-1 to TRBJ2-1; D ambiguous. Germline CDR1 is DFQATT and CDR2 is SNEGSKA (reference sequence). The CDR3 totals 15 residues. V was shortened by 6 bases and J by 1 base, with 16 bases between the two germline ends. CDR3 protein: CSALGPGPSYNEQFF. Written as DNA, the CDR3 is TGCAGTGCATTGGGCCCAGGACCTTCCTACAATGAGCAGTTCTTC.

The sample holds a few counts of this clonotype. This rearrangement joins TRBV25-1 to TRBJ2-2; D is perhaps TRBD2 (5 bases). The CDR3 is 19 residues long. Trimming pared 1 base from V and 0 bases from J, leaving 18 bases between. Per the germline V gene, CDR1 is MGHDK and CDR2 is SYGVNS. CDR3 sequence: CASSEFLASGYANTGELFF. DNA for the CDR3: TGTGCCAGCAGTGAATTTCTAGCTTCTGGTTACGCGAACACCGGGGAGCTGTTTTTT.

J is TRBJ1-4 and V is TRBV6-1; TRBD1 aligns across 8 bases. The V gene end was trimmed by 2 bases and the J gene end by 0 bases; junction bases not matched to a gene: 5. Germline values: CDR1 MNHNS, CDR2 SASEGT. CDR3 length: 17 residues. In DNA form, the CDR3 reads TGTGCCAGCAGTGAAAGGTGGACAGGGACAACTAATGAAAAACTGTTTTTT. Its protein is CASSERWTGTTNEKLFF.

This clonotype was recorded a few times. The V and J genes are TRBV4-1 and TRBJ2-3; maybe TRBD2 (6 bases). CDR3 length equals 16 residues. The ends were cut back, 1 base at V and 2 bases at J, with 13 bases in the middle. Germline assignment: CDR1 MGHRA and CDR2 YSYEKL. This CDR3 reads CASSQVMTRHTDTQYF. DNA for the CDR3: TGCGCCAGCAGCCAAGTGATGACTAGGCACACAGATACGCAGTATTTT.

Many counts were recorded for this clonotype. The chain is built from TRBV12-3 or TRBV12-4 and TRBJ2-6; D not resolved. The V gene lost 6 bases and the J gene lost 2 bases, with 5 bases spanning the gap. This CDR3 contains 13 residues. CDR3 loop: CASRETGANVLTF. DNA of the CDR3: TGTGCCAGCAGAGAGACTGGGGCCAACGTCCTGACTTTC.

This clonotype was detected only a few times. The chain couples TRBV28 to TRBJ1-5, with no clear D. With 1 base removed from V and 4 bases from J, the gap between germline ends came to 5 bases. This CDR3 comprises 13 residues. Germline V gives CDR1 MDHEN, CDR2 SYDVKM. This chain's CDR3 is CASSLYTNQPQHF. CDR3 DNA sequence: TGTGCCAGCAGTTTATACACAAATCAGCCCCAGCATTTT.